A selection of T cell receptor beta chains follows, all from one sample in a study of cytomegalovirus exposure and HLA in healthy donors. The table came from immunoSEQ multiplex PCR; TCRdb's copy has only in-frame clones and leaves some out. In the table there are about 160,000 clones, just under 75% of which are singletons. The sample taken for sequencing was PBMCs. All receptors come from a woman under 30 in good health and CMV-seronegative. Each CDR3 is given with its conserved first and last residue. Each record gives: clone size, J gene, D gene, V gene, CDR3 length, CDR3 protein, CDR3 DNA. A D gene is named only where the DNA matches it firmly. The size field is filled for only some rows; it gives once, few, many or a size class.

NA	TRBJ1-3	NA	TRBV7-9	17	CSSSLARPRVTGNTIYF	TGTTCCAGCAGCTTAGCGCGCCCCAGGGTAACTGGAAACACCATATATTTT
NA	TRBJ1-4	TRBD1	TRBV5-1	13	CASSRDRAEKLFF	TGCGCCAGCAGCCGGGACAGGGCTGAAAAACTGTTTTTT
NA	TRBJ2-1	TRBD1	TRBV2	17	CASSGQGSLNSYNEQFF	TGTGCCAGCAGTGGACAGGGCTCGCTTAACTCCTACAATGAGCAGTTCTTC
NA	TRBJ1-1	NA	TRBV7-9	11	CAMAGSSEAFF	TGTGCCATGGCGGGCAGCTCTGAAGCTTTCTTT
NA	TRBJ2-7	TRBD1	TRBV7-3	14	CASGPGQGAYEQYF	TGTGCCAGCGGGCCGGGACAGGGGGCGTACGAGCAGTACTTC
NA	TRBJ2-3	TRBD2	TRBV5-4	17	CASSLGTSGRGTDTQYF	TGTGCCAGCAGCTTGGGGACTAGCGGGAGGGGGACAGATACGCAGTATTTT
few	TRBJ1-2	NA	TRBV5-5	20	CASSLAPRAGISRRSYGYTF	TGTGCCAGCAGCTTGGCCCCGCGGGCAGGCATATCGCGCCGCTCCTATGGCTACACCTTC
NA	TRBJ2-3	TRBD2	TRBV18	14	CASSPGLAPDTQYF	TGTGCCAGCTCACCGGGACTAGCTCCAGATACGCAGTATTTT
few	TRBJ2-1	NA	TRBV7-3	14	CASSLGTNYNEQFF	TGTGCCAGCAGCTTAGGGACAAACTACAATGAGCAGTTCTTC
NA	TRBJ2-3	TRBD1	TRBV10-3	17	CAISGEGQGPRADTQYF	TGTGCCATCAGTGGTGAGGGACAGGGGCCCCGCGCAGATACGCAGTATTTT
NA	TRBJ2-1	TRBD2	TRBV29-1	14	CSVRLAGGYNEQFF	TGCAGCGTTCGACTAGCGGGGGGGTACAATGAGCAGTTCTTC
once	TRBJ1-2	NA	TRBV30	13	CAWSGRAEYGYTF	TGTGCCTGGAGTGGGCGGGCAGAGTATGGCTACACCTTC
NA	TRBJ1-4	NA	TRBV7-9	14	CASSLFQEDEKLFF	TGTGCCAGCAGCTTATTCCAGGAGGATGAAAAACTGTTTTTT
NA	TRBJ2-2	NA	TRBV9	16	CASSVERTANTGELFF	TGTGCCAGCAGCGTAGAGCGGACAGCGAACACCGGGGAGCTGTTTTTT
NA	TRBJ1-5	NA	TRBV6-4	16	CASNLSTGLGNQPQHF	TGTGCCAGCAATCTCTCGACAGGTCTCGGCAATCAGCCCCAGCATTTT
NA	TRBJ1-4	TRBD1	TRBV27	18	CASSYSGQGRATNEKLFF	TGTGCCAGCAGTTATTCGGGACAGGGAAGAGCAACTAATGAAAAACTGTTTTTT
NA	TRBJ2-1	TRBD1	TRBV6-6	16	CASSTGQGVPYNEQFF	TGTGCCAGCAGTACGGGACAGGGGGTTCCCTACAATGAGCAGTTCTTC
NA	TRBJ2-1	NA	TRBV30	13	CAWSRGQYNEQFF	TGTGCCTGGAGTAGGGGACAATACAATGAGCAGTTCTTC
once	TRBJ1-2	TRBD1	TRBV4-2	18	CASSQEAGGSLINYGYTF	TGTGCCAGCAGCCAAGAGGCAGGGGGCTCACTTATTAACTATGGCTACACCTTC
NA	TRBJ1-2	NA	TRBV30	13	CAWSARDSRGYTF	TGTGCCTGGAGTGCACGGGACTCTCGAGGCTACACCTTC
few	TRBJ1-5	NA	TRBV28	14	CASSGAVENQPQHF	TGTGCCAGTTCAGGGGCCGTAGAGAATCAGCCCCAGCATTTT
NA	TRBJ1-4	NA	TRBV6-1	15	CASSEAATGREKLFF	TGTGCCAGCAGTGAAGCGGCGACAGGACGGGAAAAACTGTTTTTT
NA	TRBJ2-3	TRBD1	TRBV30	13	CAWGTGISDTQYF	TGTGCCTGGGGGACAGGGATATCAGATACGCAGTATTTT
NA	TRBJ2-3	TRBD2	TRBV15	15	CATSRWTSGTDTQYF	TGTGCCACCAGCAGGTGGACTAGCGGCACAGATACGCAGTATTTT
NA	TRBJ2-2	TRBD2	TRBV27	14	CASSGLAATGELFF	TGTGCCAGCAGCGGACTAGCGGCCACCGGGGAGCTGTTTTTT
few	TRBJ1-1	NA	TRBV6-1	13	CASEGVLNTEAFF	TGTGCCAGCGAGGGGGTATTGAACACTGAAGCTTTCTTT
NA	TRBJ1-2	NA	TRBV7-4	14	CASIFGTHPYGYTF	TGTGCCAGCATATTCGGGACACATCCCTATGGCTACACCTTC
NA	TRBJ1-1	TRBD1	TRBV9	14	CASSVGQGFTEAFF	TGTGCCAGCAGCGTAGGACAGGGCTTCACTGAAGCTTTCTTT